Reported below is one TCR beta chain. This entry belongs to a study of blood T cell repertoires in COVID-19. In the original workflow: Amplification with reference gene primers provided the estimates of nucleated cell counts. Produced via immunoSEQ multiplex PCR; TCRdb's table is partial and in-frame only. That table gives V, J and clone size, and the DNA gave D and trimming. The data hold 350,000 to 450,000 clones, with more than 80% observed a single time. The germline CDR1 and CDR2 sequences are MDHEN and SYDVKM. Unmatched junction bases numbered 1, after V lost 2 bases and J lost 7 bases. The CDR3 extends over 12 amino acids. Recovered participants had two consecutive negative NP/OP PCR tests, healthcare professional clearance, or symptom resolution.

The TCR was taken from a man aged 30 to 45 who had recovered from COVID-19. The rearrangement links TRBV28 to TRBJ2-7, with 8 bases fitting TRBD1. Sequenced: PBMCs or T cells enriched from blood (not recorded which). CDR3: CASSLNRGEQYF. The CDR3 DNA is TGTGCCAGCAGTTTAAACAGGGGGGAGCAGTACTTC. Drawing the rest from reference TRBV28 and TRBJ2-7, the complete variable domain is DVKVTQSSRYLVKRTGEKVFLECVQDMDHENMFWYRQDPGLGLRLIYFSYDVKMKEKGDIPEGYSVSREKKERFSLILESASTNQTSMYLCASSLNRGEQYFGPGTRLTVT.